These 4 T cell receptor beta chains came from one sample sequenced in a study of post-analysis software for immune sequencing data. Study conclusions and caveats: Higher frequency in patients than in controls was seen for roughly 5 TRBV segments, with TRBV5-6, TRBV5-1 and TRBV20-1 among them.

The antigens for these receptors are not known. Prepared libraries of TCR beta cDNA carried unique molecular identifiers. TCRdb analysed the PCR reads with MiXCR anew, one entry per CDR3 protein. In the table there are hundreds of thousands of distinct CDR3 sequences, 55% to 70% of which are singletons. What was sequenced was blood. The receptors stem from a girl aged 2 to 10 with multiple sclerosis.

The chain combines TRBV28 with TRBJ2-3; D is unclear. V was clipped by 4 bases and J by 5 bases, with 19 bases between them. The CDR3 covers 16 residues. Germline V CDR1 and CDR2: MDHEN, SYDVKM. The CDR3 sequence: CASSSYMGEVRDTQYF. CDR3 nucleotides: TGTGCCAGCAGTTCCTACATGGGTGAGGTCAGAGATACGCAGTATTTT.

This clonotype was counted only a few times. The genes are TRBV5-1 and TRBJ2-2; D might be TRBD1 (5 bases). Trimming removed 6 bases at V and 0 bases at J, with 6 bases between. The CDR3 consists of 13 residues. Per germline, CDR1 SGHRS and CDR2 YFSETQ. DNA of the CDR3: TGCGCCAGCACACAGGCGAACACCGGGGAGCTGTTTTTT. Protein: CASTQANTGELFF.

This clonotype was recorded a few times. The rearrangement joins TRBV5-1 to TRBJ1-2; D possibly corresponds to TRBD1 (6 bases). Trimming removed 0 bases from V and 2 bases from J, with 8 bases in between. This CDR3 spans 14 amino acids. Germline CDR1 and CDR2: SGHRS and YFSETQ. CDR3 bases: TGCGCCAGCAGCTTGGGACAGGAGAACTATGGCTACACCTTC. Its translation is CASSLGQENYGYTF.

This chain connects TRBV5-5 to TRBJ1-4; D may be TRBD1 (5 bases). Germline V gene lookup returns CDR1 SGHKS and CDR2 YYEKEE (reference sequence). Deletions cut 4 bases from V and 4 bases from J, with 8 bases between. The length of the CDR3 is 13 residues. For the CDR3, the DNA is TGTGCCAGCAGCGACAGCCTTAATGAAAAACTGTTTTTT. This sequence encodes CASSDSLNEKLFF.